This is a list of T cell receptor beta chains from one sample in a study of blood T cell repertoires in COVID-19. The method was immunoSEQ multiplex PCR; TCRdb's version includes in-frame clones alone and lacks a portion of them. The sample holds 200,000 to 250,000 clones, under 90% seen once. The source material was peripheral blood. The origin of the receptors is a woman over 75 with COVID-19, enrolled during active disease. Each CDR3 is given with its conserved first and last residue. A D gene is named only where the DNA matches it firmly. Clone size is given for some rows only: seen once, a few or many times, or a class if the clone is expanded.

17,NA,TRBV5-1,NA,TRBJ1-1,CASSLVPAGRMNTEAFF,TGCGCCAGCAGCTTGGTTCCGGCGGGGAGGATGAACACTGAAGCTTTCTTT
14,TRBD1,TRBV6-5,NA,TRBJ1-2,CASSYLQGAGGYTF,TGTGCCAGCAGTTACCTACAGGGGGCGGGTGGCTACACCTTC
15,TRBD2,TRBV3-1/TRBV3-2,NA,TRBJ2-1,CASSPTSGRVGEQFF,TGTGCCAGCAGCCCGACTAGCGGGAGGGTCGGTGAGCAGTTCTTC
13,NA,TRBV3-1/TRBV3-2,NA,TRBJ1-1,CASSPPGHTEAFF,TGTGCCAGCAGCCCGCCGGGTCACACTGAAGCTTTCTTT
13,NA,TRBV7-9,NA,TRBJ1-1,CASSLANGGEAFF,TGTGCCAGCAGCTTAGCGAACGGAGGAGAAGCTTTCTTT
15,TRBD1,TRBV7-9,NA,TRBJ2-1,CASSLRDRGDNEQFF,TGTGCCAGCAGCTTAAGGGACAGGGGGGACAATGAGCAGTTCTTC
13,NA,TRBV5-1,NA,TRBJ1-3,CASSRDSADTIYF,TGCGCCAGCAGCCGCGACTCAGCGGACACCATATATTTT
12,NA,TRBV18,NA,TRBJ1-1,CASSPRQGRLLF,TGTGCCAGCTCACCACGTCAGGGTCGCCTCCTCTTT
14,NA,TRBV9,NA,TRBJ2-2,CASSLGSSTGELFF,TGTGCCAGCAGCCTCGGGTCTTCCACCGGGGAGCTGTTTTTT
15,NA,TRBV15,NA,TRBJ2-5,CATSRGDSGGETQYF,TGTGCCACCAGCAGAGGCGATAGCGGAGGAGAGACCCAGTACTTC
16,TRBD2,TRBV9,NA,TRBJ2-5,CASSVGGGGARETQYF,TGTGCCAGCAGCGTAGGAGGCGGGGGGGCCCGAGAGACCCAGTACTTC
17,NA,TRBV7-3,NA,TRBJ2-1,CASSSGGAGSSYNEQFF,TGTGCCAGCAGCTCAGGCGGGGCGGGCTCGTCGTACAATGAGCAGTTCTTC
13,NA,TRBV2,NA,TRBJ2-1,CASKRNEDNEQFF,TGTGCCAGCAAGAGGAATGAGGACAATGAGCAGTTCTTC
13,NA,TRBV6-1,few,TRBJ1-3,CASSEGGGNTIYF,TGTGCCAGCAGTGAAGGGGGCGGAAACACCATATATTTT
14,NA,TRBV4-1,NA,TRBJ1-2,CASSQDLRFYGYTF,TGCGCCAGCAGCCAAGATTTGAGATTCTATGGCTACACCTTC
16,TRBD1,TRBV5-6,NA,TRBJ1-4,CASSLLGQGFNEKLFF,TGTGCCAGCAGCTTGTTGGGACAGGGGTTTAATGAAAAACTGTTTTTT
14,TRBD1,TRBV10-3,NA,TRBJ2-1,CAISVGQGGPEQFF,TGTGCCATCAGTGTTGGACAGGGAGGACCTGAGCAGTTCTTC
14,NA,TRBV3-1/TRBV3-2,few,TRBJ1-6,CASSQGERSGALHF,TGTGCCAGCAGCCAAGGAGAAAGGAGTGGAGCCCTCCACTTT
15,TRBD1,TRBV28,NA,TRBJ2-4,CASSVWGQGQNIQYF,TGTGCCAGCAGTGTATGGGGACAGGGGCAAAACATTCAGTACTTC
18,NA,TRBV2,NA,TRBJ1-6,CASSTGGIGSTYNSPLHF,TGTGCCAGCAGTACCGGGGGTATAGGTAGCACCTATAATTCACCCCTCCACTTT
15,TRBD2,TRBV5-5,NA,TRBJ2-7,CASSAGLAGAYEQYF,TGTGCCAGCAGTGCCGGACTAGCGGGGGCCTACGAGCAGTACTTC
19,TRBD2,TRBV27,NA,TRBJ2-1,CASSFRRLAGVSSYNEQFF,TGTGCCAGCAGTTTCCGCCGACTAGCGGGGGTTAGCTCCTACAATGAGCAGTTCTTC
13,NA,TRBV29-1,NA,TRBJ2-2,CSVAQGGEGELFF,TGCAGCGTTGCACAGGGAGGGGAAGGGGAGCTGTTTTTT
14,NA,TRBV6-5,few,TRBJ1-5,CASSPESSNQPQHF,TGTGCCAGCAGTCCAGAATCTAGCAATCAGCCCCAGCATTTT
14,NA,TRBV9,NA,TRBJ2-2,CASRDRTETGELFF,TGTGCCAGCAGAGACCGGACAGAAACCGGGGAGCTGTTTTTT
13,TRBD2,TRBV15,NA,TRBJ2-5,CATARDYQETQYF,TGTGCCACGGCAAGGGACTACCAGGAGACCCAGTACTTC
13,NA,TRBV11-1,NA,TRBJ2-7,CASSSDMGAEQYF,TGTGCCAGCAGCTCCGACATGGGGGCAGAGCAGTACTTC
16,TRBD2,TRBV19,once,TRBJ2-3,CASSTILAGRTDTQYF,TGTGCCAGTAGTACCATACTAGCGGGGCGCACAGATACGCAGTATTTT
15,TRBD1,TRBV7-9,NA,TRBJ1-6,CASSNDRAGDSPLHF,TGTGCCAGCAGCAACGACAGGGCCGGAGATTCACCCCTCCACTTT
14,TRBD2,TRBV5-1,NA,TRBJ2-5,CASSFLAAQETQYF,TGCGCCAGCAGCTTCCTAGCGGCCCAAGAGACCCAGTACTTC
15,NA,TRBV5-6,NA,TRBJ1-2,CASSLEPSRGYGYTF,TGTGCCAGCAGCTTGGAGCCCTCTCGGGGTTATGGCTACACCTTC
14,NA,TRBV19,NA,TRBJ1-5,CASSSAGASQPQHF,TGTGCCAGTTCCTCGGCGGGGGCAAGCCAGCCCCAGCATTTT
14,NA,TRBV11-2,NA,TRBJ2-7,CASSLQGSTYEQYF,TGTGCCAGCAGCTTACAGGGGTCCACCTACGAGCAGTACTTC
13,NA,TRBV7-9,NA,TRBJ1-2,CASSRTDNYGYTF,TGTGCCAGCAGCCGAACAGATAACTATGGCTACACCTTC
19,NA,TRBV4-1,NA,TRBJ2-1,CASSPSIISRRETYNEQFF,TGCGCCAGCAGCCCTTCCATAATCAGTCGGAGGGAGACTTACAATGAGCAGTTCTTC
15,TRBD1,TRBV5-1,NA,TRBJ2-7,CASSLEGQGAGEQYF,TGCGCCAGCAGCTTGGAGGGACAGGGGGCGGGCGAGCAGTACTTC
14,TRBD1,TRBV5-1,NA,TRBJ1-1,CASSRQGKNTEAFF,TGCGCCAGCTCCCGACAGGGAAAGAACACTGAAGCTTTCTTT
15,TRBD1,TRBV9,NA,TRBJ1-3,CASSVQGAIGNTIYF,TGTGCCAGCAGCGTACAGGGGGCCATTGGAAACACCATATATTTT
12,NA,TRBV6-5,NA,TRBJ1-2,CASSLQGFGYTF,TGTGCCAGCAGCTTACAGGGTTTCGGCTACACCTTC
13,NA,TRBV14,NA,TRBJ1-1,CASSQMAGLEAFF,TGTGCCAGCAGCCAAATGGCAGGGTTGGAAGCTTTCTTT
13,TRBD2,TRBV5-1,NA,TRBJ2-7,CASSSLAGDEQYF,TGCGCCAGCAGCTCACTAGCGGGAGACGAGCAGTACTTC
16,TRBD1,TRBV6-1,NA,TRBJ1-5,CASSGGTGVGNQPQHF,TGTGCCAGCAGTGGAGGGACAGGGGTCGGCAATCAGCCCCAGCATTTT
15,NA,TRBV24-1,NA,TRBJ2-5,CATSDSLQGIETQYF,TGTGCCACCAGTGATTCGCTACAGGGAATAGAGACCCAGTACTTC
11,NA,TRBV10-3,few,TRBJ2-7,CAISLQGEQYF,TGTGCCATCAGCCTCCAGGGCGAGCAGTACTTC
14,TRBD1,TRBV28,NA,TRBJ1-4,CASRPGQGYEKLFF,TGTGCCAGTAGGCCGGGACAGGGTTATGAAAAACTGTTTTTT
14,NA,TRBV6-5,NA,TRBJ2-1,CASRLQQVYNEQFF,TGTGCCAGCAGGCTACAACAGGTTTACAATGAGCAGTTCTTC
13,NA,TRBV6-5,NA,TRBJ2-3,CASRAQGTDTQYF,TGTGCCAGCAGAGCACAGGGCACAGATACGCAGTATTTT
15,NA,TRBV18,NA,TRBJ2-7,CASSPASGSSYEQYF,TGTGCCAGCTCACCAGCGTCGGGGAGCTCCTACGAGCAGTACTTC
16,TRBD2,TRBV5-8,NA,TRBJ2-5,CASSAAGTTWGETQYF,TGTGCCAGCAGCGCCGCGGGGACTACTTGGGGAGAGACCCAGTACTTC
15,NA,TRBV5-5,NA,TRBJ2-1,CASSLGGADYNEQFF,TGTGCCAGCAGCTTGGGTGGGGCTGACTACAATGAGCAGTTCTTC
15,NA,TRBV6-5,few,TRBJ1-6,CASSNGQLYNSPLHF,TGTGCCAGCAGTAACGGACAGCTCTATAATTCACCCCTCCACTTT